The sequence of this T cell receptor beta chain was determined in a study of blood T cell repertoires in COVID-19. Study as a whole: Specimens from acute and convalescent COVID-19 originated in the United States, Italy and Spain. The cDNA or gDNA used as material had been derived from T cells, B-cell-depleted T cells, or PBMCs.

The data were produced by immunoSEQ multiplex PCR, yet TCRdb's version contains in-frame clones alone and is incomplete. Of under 85,000 clones in the sample, about three quarters were seen once. Trimming shortened V by 4 bases and J by 0 bases, and 5 bases separated the two germline ends. CDR3 length equals 13 residues. Germline assignment: CDR1 SGHDN and CDR2 FVKESK. The J gene is TRBJ2-3, the V gene TRBV14; D not resolved. The material sequenced was peripheral blood. The receptor's source is a man aged 80 or over with acute or convalescent COVID-19. For the CDR3, the DNA is TGTGCCAGCAGCCCCCTGAGCACAGATACGCAGTATTTT. It codes for CASSPLSTDTQYF. Using reference TRBV14 and TRBJ2-3 for the parts outside the CDR3, the full variable domain is EAGVTQFPSHSVIEKGQTVTLRCDPISGHDNLYWYRRVMGKEIKFLLHFVKESKQDESGMPNNRFLAERTGGTYSTLKVQPAELEDSGVYFCASSPLSTDTQYFGPGTRLTVL.